This TCR beta chain derives from a study of cytomegalovirus exposure and HLA in healthy donors (dated by TCRdb to between 2016 and 2019). Context from the whole study: An earlier analysis of 587 of the donors reported over 250 Gb of sequence data and 117 million unique TCR beta sequences obtained from some 170 million T cells. An early release that covered more than 550 HLA-typed donors contained approximately 300 gigabases of sequencing data and around 80 million unique TCR sequences. The genetic ancestry cluster associated with self-reported Caucasian donors included about four fifths of the 398 genotyped donors. The study aimed to test whether signatures of past pathogen exposure could be identified by cataloging public T cell receptors. Using immunosequencing, the study profiled T cell repertoires from about 610 subjects and related those repertoires to cytomegalovirus serostatus. A separate validation cohort of approximately 130 different subjects was used in addition to the roughly 670-subject first cohort. High-throughput TCR immunosequencing, statistical association of individual TCRs with disease status, and machine learning were combined to predict cytomegalovirus infection status. To study patterns of TCR occurrence, a later analysis re-analyzed previously published TCR beta repertoires from more than 550 donors and added high-resolution HLA genotyping. In the later analysis, no new phenotypic data were used to find candidate immune exposures; instead, reliance was placed on TCR beta sequences and their occurrence across donors. An earlier analysis of 587 of the donors used high-throughput TCR beta sequencing to judge whether each TCR beta V gene segment behaved as functional or pseudogenic. Donor age, sex, ethnicity and CMV serostatus were compiled together with the repertoire data. A later genetic analysis used genome-wide SNP genotypes for 398 of the 666 donors, treating that subset as a discovery cohort. All discovery cohort repertoires had been generated using a single sequencing platform. Class I and class II HLA loci were covered by the typing at four-digit resolution. The number of typed donors differed by locus: about 620-640 for A, B, C, DRB1 and DQB1; approximately 520 for DQA1; 606 for DPA1; and some 450 for DPB1. A few DR-DQ haplotypes were treated as single units for association and clustering because of strong linkage in the cohort. Among around 400 genotyped donors of the cohort, an average of about 240,000 unique TCR beta nucleotide sequences was sequenced per donor, of which about 18% were non-productive.

The cohort was made up of approximately 670 healthy bone marrow donors. At the time of sampling, all cohort members were nominally healthy, though unrecorded immune exposures were likely present. CMV serostatus was recorded as positive for around 300 and negative for 352 of the 666 cohort members, whereas no CMV serostatus was recorded for the donor in question. Every donor gave a peripheral blood sample, and the peripheral blood mononuclear cells from that sample were used for TCR beta sequencing. Genomic DNA extraction from the blood cell samples was performed with the Qiagen DNeasy Blood Extraction Kit. The paper's findings and limits, for the study overall: In a later genetic analysis, a missense DCLRE1C variant was associated with V-gene and J-gene trimming of TCR beta chains, and the association was replicated in an independent cohort. According to a later analysis, most CMV-associated TCR beta chains appeared to be HLA-restricted, and the HLA associations seemed to be driven largely by CMV exposure. Some IMGT-functional V segments, including TRBV6-2 and TRBV6-3, could not be distinguished by the 87-base-pair reads and were therefore excluded. A few of the identified cytomegalovirus-associated TCR beta chains were confirmed in vitro to be specific for cytomegalovirus antigens. In a later analysis, several top co-occurrence clusters were reported to appear linked to parvovirus B19, influenza, CMV and Epstein-Barr virus. In an earlier analysis of a few hundred of the donors, most TCR beta V segments were observed in productive rearrangements about 87% or about 30% of the time, broadly matching IMGT annotations. Because some donors lacked HLA typing at each locus, the association tests relied only on the typed subset. The study gave a list of under 200 TCR beta chains associated with cytomegalovirus. A group of highly shared sequence variants was considered likely to be a technical artifact of the sequencing pipeline. Correlated functional status among segregating V segments might reflect linkage disequilibrium, but an unknown experimental factor could not be ruled out. Because counts were too low, roughly 16 rarely observed V segments, including chromosome 9 orphons, were left out of the earlier analysis of some 640 of the donors. The cohort was sequenced for TCR beta chains only, and without alpha or paired-chain data the features that could be detected were limited. A further reported finding was that TCR beta sequences accurately predicted the HLA-A and HLA-B alleles for most subjects in the first cohort. In a later analysis, HLA-associated TCR beta chains were found to be more clonally expanded and to have lower generation probabilities than equally common non-associated chains. According to a later analysis, TCR association rates differed among HLA loci, with DRB1 alleles showing the most associated TCRs and HLA-C alleles showing the fewest. For the cohort, immune exposure information was limited to CMV serostatus. Specific HLA alleles were associated with 15,000 to 20,000 TCR beta sequences at a false discovery rate of 0.05 in a later analysis. According to the authors, the approach could potentially be generalized to other disease states and immunological phenotypes. Assigning TCR associations to individual alleles was difficult when HLA alleles, especially DR and DQ, strongly co-occurred. According to a later genetic analysis, donors in an Asian-associated ancestry cluster had fewer N-insertions in productive TCRs than the approximately 650-donor mean. In both the original and validation cohorts, the classifier was reported to diagnose cytomegalovirus status with high specificity and sensitivity. The presence/absence analyses assumed that sequencing depth was roughly uniform across donors, and that assumption may not be true. Most TCR sequences were seen in very few donors, while some public TCRs were found in many individuals.

For this clone: The antigen it binds to is not known. No per-base quality is available; no much larger clone lies one base away.

CDR1 and CDR2 are read off the germline V gene (reference sequence) as SGHNT and YYREEE. V loses 4 bases, J loses 2 bases, and the germline ends lie 9 bases apart. The CDR3, from cysteine to phenylalanine, totals 14 residues. The read is trimmed to its CDR3 DNA, 42 bases read in frame from base 1. Libraries were built with the immunoSEQ multiplex PCR assay. For the multiplex PCR, a mixture combining 60 forward primers for TCR Vbeta segments and 13 reverse primers for TCR Jbeta segments was used. A multiplex PCR assay on genomic DNA amplified the CDR3 region of rearranged TCR beta genes. The Illumina HiSeq System was used to sequence the amplified TCR beta libraries as 87-base-pair reads. For the original study's pipeline: A later analysis counted about 80 million unique TCR beta chains across the 666 repertoires, and some 11 million of these chains were shared by at least two donors. Raw reads were error-corrected and collapsed into unique sequences by a nearest-neighbor algorithm in which closely related sequences were merged to remove PCR and sequencing errors. CDR3 sequences were aligned to IMGT reference sequences to assign V, D and J gene segments. For a sequence to be retained, a match of at least six nucleotides was required to both a V gene segment and a J gene segment. A rearrangement was called productive if the CDR3 had no stop codons and remained in frame with V and J, and every other rearrangement was called non-productive. Following IMGT convention, CDR3 was defined as the stretch from the second conserved V-encoded cysteine to the conserved J-encoded phenylalanine. The earlier analysis of some 540 of the donors excluded any sequence lacking an unambiguous match to a single V gene segment. An earlier analysis of several hundred of the donors called V segments functional above 56.7% productive rearrangements and segregating when the between-donor standard deviation exceeded 5%. A statistical classification framework was built for diagnosing cytomegalovirus status from the catalog of TCR beta chain sequences. In a later analysis, TCR nucleotide sequences were compared against IMGT/GENE-DB human TR gene sequences so that V and J genes could be assigned. In a later analysis, CDR3 sequences and most-parsimonious VDJ recombination scenarios were assigned using the TCRdist pipeline. In a later analysis, each TCR beta chain was defined by its CDR3 amino acid sequence together with its V-gene family, and reads lacking a unique V-gene family were excluded. To address suspected cross-contamination and a sequencing artifact, a later analysis removed roughly 640 highly shared, low-generation-probability nucleotide sequences. In a later analysis, a clonal expansion index for each public chain was calculated from normalized within-repertoire ranks of inferred template counts. In a later analysis, generation probabilities were computed with a VDJ recombination model fitted to out-of-frame rearrangements, and the resulting probabilities were checked against IGoR. In a later analysis, hypergeometric tests were used to score TCR-TCR, TCR-HLA and TCR-CMV co-occurrence, with a repertoire-size bias correction applied to TCR pairs. In a later analysis, false discovery rates were estimated by permuting HLA or CMV assignments 20 times. In a later analysis, co-occurring TCRs were grouped with DBSCAN, and TCRdist sequence similarity was added when clustering was performed within HLA-allele-positive subsets. Co-occurrence clustering excluded repertoires with fewer than 30,000 or more than 120,000 public chains, plus five with anomalous nucleotide sharing. In its TCRdb copy, this immuneACCESS table keeps in-frame sequences only and misses some clones. Where compared with another copy, unresolved V genes explain less than half of these, and the others have no known cause. From that table come the V and J calls and clone size; the DNA was used to work out D and trimming. The sample records roughly 110,000 clones, 60% to 80% of which are singletons. Around 2% of the sample rests with the top ten.

The rearrangement combines TRBV5-4 with TRBJ2-2; TRBD1 is perhaps the D gene, given 6 matching bases. Sequencing used PBMCs. The origin of this receptor is a human donor in good health. The sequenced DNA is TGTGCCAGCAGCCCCGGGACAAACACCGGGGAGCTGTTTTTT. This yields the protein CASSPGTNTGELFF.